This TCR beta chain was sequenced for a study of pediatric ulcerative colitis. V lost 2 bases and J 4 bases, leaving 12 bases between the germline ends. The CDR3 contains 14 residues. Per germline, CDR1 SGHNT and CDR2 YYREEE (reference sequence). Points on this clone: Its antigen is not known.

Rectal tissue came from one to two pinch biopsies taken at colonoscopy. Study observations and caveats: Two patients had blood samples with substantially reduced template counts. Acute severe colitis showed lower rectal diversity from clonal expansions. Ulcerative colitis patients shared more blood-rectal clones than controls. Rectal pinch biopsies may include blood-derived T cells.

This table comes from immunoSEQ multiplex PCR, and its TCRdb copy is limited to in-frame clones, with some not included. The table records 40,000 to 60,000 clones, 78% of them present only once. The chain uses TRBV5-4 and TRBJ1-1; D may be TRBD1 (6 bases). The sequence came from a girl between 10 and 17 years old with moderate ulcerative colitis. Sequenced material: gut tissue. CDR3 nucleotides: TGTGCCAGCAGCTTCGGGGGCGCGAGCACTGAAGCTTTCTTT. It is translated as CASSFGGASTEAFF. Looking up the rest from reference TRBV5-4 and TRBJ1-1 gives the full variable domain: ETGVTQSPTHLIKTRGQQVTLRCSSQSGHNTVSWYQQALGQGPQFIFQYYREEENGRGNFPPRFSGLQFPNYSSELNVNALELDDSALYLCASSFGGASTEAFFGQGTRLTVV.